This T cell receptor beta chain was sequenced in a study of CD8 T cells in Susac syndrome. Of note for this clonotype: The target antigen is unknown.

Random-hexamer reverse transcription was applied to roughly 0.45 to 1 ug RNA. It was immunoSEQ multiplex PCR that amplified TCR beta CDR3 across 54 Vbeta and 13 Jbeta. TCRdb re-derived calls from the immunoSEQ multiplex PCR reads in MiXCR, one entry per CDR3 protein. The data contain fewer than 250,000 distinct CDR3 sequences, roughly nine tenths of them singletons. General study findings and limits: Acknowledgment was made by the study that its TCR sequencing and HLA analysis involved a relatively small number of individuals.

Per germline, CDR1 GTSNPN and CDR2 SVGIG (reference sequence). V trimming: 3 bases; J trimming: 4 bases; junction bases outside the gene matches: 8. The CDR3 consists of 14 residues. TCR beta sequences were obtained from blood CD8+ and CD4+ T cells. Through negative isolation, CD4+ and CD8+ T cells were obtained, while TEMRA cells were enriched using FACS. The material sequenced was CD8+ T cells from PBMCs. The origin of this receptor is a human donor with multiple sclerosis. This chain connects TRBV30 to TRBJ1-2; TRBD1 aligns across 7 bases. CDR3 nucleotides: TGTGCCTGGAGCCCGACAGGGCCGGGCTATGGCTACACCTTC. Amino acid sequence: CAWSPTGPGYGYTF.